This note documents a single T cell receptor beta chain sequence. Its specificity is unknown. CDR1 is MDHEN and CDR2 is SYDVKM in the germline V gene. Trimming removed 1 base from V and 5 bases from J, with 3 bases in between. The CDR3 is made up of 12 amino acids. The protocol was immunoSEQ multiplex PCR, while the TCRdb copy is restricted to in-frame clones and leaves out a portion. The sample has 70,000 to 95,000 clones, approximately 90% seen once. These data are taken from a study of siplizumab effects on memory and regulatory T cells. General observations from the study: Sequences below about 10^-5 frequency were poorly captured, and few alloreactive clones mapped to unstimulated subsets. The apparent diversity of naive T cells exceeded that of memory cells, and naive T cells seemed to make a major contribution to the alloresponse. Phenotypic classification as naive or memory proved unattainable for roughly 75-95% of proliferating CD4+ or CD8+ clones. Suppressive activity of Tregs proliferating in siplizumab cultures remained unconfirmed.

The sequenced sample was CD4+ T cells sorted from blood. The clonotype originates from a human donor in good health. This chain uses TRBV28 with TRBJ2-1; the D is unclear. The CDR3 nucleotides are TGTGCCAGCAGTTTATACGACAATGAGCAGTTCTTC. It specifies CASSLYDNEQFF.